This T cell receptor (beta chain) emerged from a study of blood T cell repertoires in COVID-19. Study details: Sample material is recorded as cDNA or gDNA derived from T cells, B-cell-depleted T cells, or PBMCs.

Libraries were prepared by immunoSEQ multiplex PCR; TCRdb keeps only in-frame clonotypes and omits some of them. The profile shows under 450,000 clones, roughly 80% of them singletons. This clone was recorded only once. V lost 1 base and J 2 bases, leaving 15 bases between the germline ends. Germline CDR1 reads WSHSY; CDR2 reads SAAADI. The CDR3 runs 16 residues. The gene calls are TRBV10-2 and TRBJ2-7; a weak D match, TRBD1 (5 bases). The origin of this receptor is a human donor with acute or convalescent COVID-19. The donor label of this sample is uncertain. Sequenced input: peripheral blood. The CDR3 DNA reads TGCGCCAGCAGTGAGTTGGATACCCAGGGAACCTACGAGCAGTACTTC. Translated, it gives CASSELDTQGTYEQYF.